Below are 23 T cell receptor beta chains sequenced from a single sample in a study of cytomegalovirus exposure and HLA in healthy donors. Repertoires were generated with immunoSEQ multiplex PCR, while TCRdb's copy carries only in-frame clones and drops some. The sample shows around 200,000 clones, 65% to 85% of them seen only once. The sequenced material came from PBMCs. These receptor sequences come from a woman between 18 and 29 years old in good health and CMV-seropositive.

This chain joins TRBV27 and TRBJ2-5; 8 bases align to TRBD2. The CDR3 is 13 residues long. CDR1 and CDR2 (germline): MNHEY, SMNVEV (reference sequence). V lost 8 bases to trimming and J lost 7 bases; unmatched junction nucleotides: 9. Here the CDR3 reads CASRTSIVGTQYF. CDR3 in DNA: TGTGCCAGCCGGACTAGCATCGTGGGGACCCAGTACTTC.

The chain couples TRBV19 to TRBJ1-5; D might be TRBD1 (5 bases). The germline V gene encodes CDR1 LNHDA and CDR2 SQIVND (reference sequence). This CDR3 contains 18 residues. Trimming removed 3 bases at V and 6 bases at J, with 24 bases between. The CDR3 sequence: CASSIGGARTSQSQPQHF. CDR3 bases: TGTGCCAGTAGTATTGGAGGGGCCCGGACTTCTCAAAGTCAGCCCCAGCATTTT.

J is TRBJ1-1 and V is TRBV2; 7 bases line up with TRBD1. J gave up 3 bases and V 6 bases, and 4 bases lay outside the gene matches. The CDR3 spans 13 residues. Germline-derived CDR1 and CDR2 are SNHLY and FYNNEI. This CDR3 reads CASRTTGYTEAFF. CDR3 sequence (DNA): TGTGCCAGCAGAACGACAGGGTACACTGAAGCTTTCTTT.

The V gene is TRBV7-6, the J gene TRBJ1-1; 8 nucleotides agree with TRBD1. Germline lookup yields CDR1 SGHVS and CDR2 FNYEAQ. V gave up 5 bases and J gave up 1 base; unmatched junction bases: 6. The CDR3 is 15 residues long. The CDR3 protein is CASSPTGDKNTEAFF. CDR3 DNA sequence: TGTGCCAGCAGCCCGACAGGGGACAAGAACACTGAAGCTTTCTTT. The variable domain in full, completed from reference TRBV7-6 and TRBJ1-1, reads GAGVSQSPRYKVTKRGQDVALRCDPISGHVSLYWYRQALGQGPEFLTYFNYEAQQDKSGLPNDRFSAERPEGSISTLTIQRTEQRDSAMYRCASSPTGDKNTEAFFGQGTRLTVV.

The chain combines TRBV6-5 with TRBJ1-3; tentatively, D is TRBD1 (5 bases). CDR3 length: 13 amino acids. Germline CDR1 is MNHEY and CDR2 is SVGAGI. V was pared by 6 bases and J by 0 bases, with 6 bases between. For the CDR3, the DNA is TGTGCCAGCAGGACAGTCTCTGGAAACACCATATATTTT. The encoded protein is CASRTVSGNTIYF.

The V gene is TRBV4-3, the J gene TRBJ1-2; no firm D call. Per the germline V gene, CDR1 is LGHNA and CDR2 is YSLEER. V dropped 2 bases and J dropped 6 bases, with 13 bases sitting between them. This CDR3 contains 14 residues. The chain's CDR3 is CASSQKGDADGYTF. In DNA, the CDR3 is TGCGCCAGCAGCCAAAAAGGAGATGCCGATGGCTACACCTTC.

In this sample, this clone turned up a few times. V gene TRBV4-1 combines with J gene TRBJ2-1, with 12 bases identical to TRBD2. The germline CDR1 and CDR2 sequences are MGHRA and YSYEKL. The V segment lost 4 bases and the J segment 2 bases; nucleotides outside the gene matches: 6. CDR3 length: 17 amino acids. As DNA, the CDR3 is TGCGCCAGCAGCCGAGCGGGACTAGCGGGCACCTACAATGAGCAGTTCTTC. It yields the protein CASSRAGLAGTYNEQFF.

V usage is TRBV6-5 and J usage is TRBJ2-6; D gene ambiguous. Germline CDR1 and CDR2: MNHEY and SVGAGI. The V end was cut by 7 bases, the J end by 2 bases, with 9 bases between. The CDR3 has 14 amino acids. The CDR3 nucleotides read TGTGCCAGCAAAAGAGGAGCTGGGGCCAACGTCCTGACTTTC. It yields the protein CASKRGAGANVLTF.

This rearrangement joins TRBV19 to TRBJ1-5, with TRBD1 matching over 8 bases. V lost 5 bases, J lost 0 bases, and 3 bases stayed unmatched. The length of the CDR3 is 15 residues. The germline gives CDR1 LNHDA, CDR2 SQIVND (reference sequence). The CDR3 spells CASSQGAYSNQPQHF. The DNA for the CDR3 is TGTGCCAGTAGTCAGGGGGCCTATAGCAATCAGCCCCAGCATTTT. The complete variable domain, with remaining parts taken from reference TRBV19 and TRBJ1-5, reads DGGITQSPKYLFRKEGQNVTLSCEQNLNHDAMYWYRQDPGQGLRLIYYSQIVNDFQKGDIAEGYSVSREKKESFPLTVTSAQKNPTAFYLCASSQGAYSNQPQHFGDGTRLSIL.

The gene calls are TRBV13 and TRBJ2-2; 9 bases map to TRBD2. Germline-derived CDR1 and CDR2 are PRHDT and FYEKMQ (reference sequence). The length of the CDR3 is 18 residues. V lost 2 bases, J lost 1 base, and 8 bases stayed unmatched. CDR3 DNA: TGTGCCAGCAGCTTAAGATTAGGGACTAGCTGGAACACCGGGGAGCTGTTTTTT. This translates into CASSLRLGTSWNTGELFF.

The chain is built from TRBV7-8 and TRBJ2-1; tentative D call: TRBD1 (5 bases). Germline CDR1 reads SGHVS; CDR2 reads FQNEAQ. The germline V and J ends were trimmed by 6 bases and 0 bases, with 15 bases remaining between them. The CDR3 is made up of 16 amino acids. The CDR3 region has the DNA TGTGCCAGCAGTCTGATGGGGCTTAGCTCCTACAATGAGCAGTTCTTC. This codes for CASSLMGLSSYNEQFF.

The chain carries TRBV27 and TRBJ2-3; 12 bases map to TRBD2. This CDR3 comprises 18 residues. V lost 8 bases, J lost 2 bases, and 14 bases stayed unmatched. The germline V gene has CDR1 MNHEY and CDR2 SMNVEV (reference sequence). The CDR3 is CASSRNRLAGANTDTQYF. DNA of the CDR3: TGTGCCAGCTCCCGTAACCGACTAGCGGGGGCCAACACAGATACGCAGTATTTT.

This clone appeared a few times. The chain joins TRBV19 to TRBJ2-7; D possibly corresponds to TRBD2 (6 bases). The CDR3 covers 15 residues. CDR1 is LNHDA, CDR2 SQIVND, per germline (reference sequence). Trimming took off 3 bases at V and 0 bases at J, with 12 bases between the two ends. CDR3 loop: CASSIGTLGSYEQYF. CDR3 nucleotide sequence: TGTGCCAGTAGTATCGGGACTCTGGGCTCCTACGAGCAGTACTTC.

The V call is TRBV19, the J call TRBJ1-1, with D possibly matching TRBD1 (5 bases). The germline V gene has CDR1 LNHDA and CDR2 SQIVND (reference sequence). Trimming left V 7 bases short and J 4 bases short, with 7 bases between. CDR3 length: 11 residues. In DNA, the CDR3 is TGTGCCAGTACGCAGGGCACTGAAGCTTTCTTT. Its translation: CASTQGTEAFF. The full variable domain, with the rest looked up from reference TRBV19 and TRBJ1-1, is DGGITQSPKYLFRKEGQNVTLSCEQNLNHDAMYWYRQDPGQGLRLIYYSQIVNDFQKGDIAEGYSVSREKKESFPLTVTSAQKNPTAFYLCASTQGTEAFFGQGTRLTVV.

This clone appeared once. This sequence joins TRBV2 and TRBJ2-7, with TRBD1 matching over 10 bases. This CDR3 is 13 amino acids long. V shed 8 bases, J shed 7 bases, and the junction held 8 bases outside the gene matches. The germline V gene encodes CDR1 SNHLY and CDR2 FYNNEI. The chain's CDR3 is CASVRTGGGEQYF. The CDR3 DNA sequence: TGTGCCAGCGTCCGGACAGGGGGTGGGGAGCAGTACTTC.

The CDR3 reads CASSIGQVGAFF. The CDR3 DNA reads TGTGCCAGTAGTATCGGACAGGTCGGGGCTTTCTTT. The V gene is TRBV19, the J gene TRBJ1-1, with TRBD1 identical over 7 bases. The ends lost 3 bases at V and 11 bases at J; junction bases unmatched: 6. The CDR3 contains 12 residues. The V gene's germline CDR1 is LNHDA and CDR2 SQIVND (reference sequence).

This chain uses TRBV5-1 with TRBJ2-2, with 10 bases fitting TRBD1. The junction had 1 base not matched to a gene; V was cut back by 1 base and J by 4 bases. The CDR3 has 15 amino acids. Germline CDR1 SGHRS, CDR2 YFSETQ. The CDR3 sequence: CASSLRQGATGELFF. DNA for the CDR3: TGCGCCAGCAGCTTGAGACAGGGGGCCACCGGGGAGCTGTTTTTT.

This clone was detected a few times. The rearrangement links TRBV19 to TRBJ1-1; D call uncertain. Deletions cut 0 bases from V and 11 bases from J, with 13 bases between. The CDR3 runs to 13 residues. Germline lookup yields CDR1 LNHDA and CDR2 SQIVND (reference sequence). The CDR3 sequence is CASSIEAGVRAFF. The CDR3 nucleotides are TGTGCCAGTAGTATAGAGGCGGGAGTTCGGGCTTTCTTT.

The chain joins TRBV18 to TRBJ2-7; perhaps TRBD1 as D (6 bases). Trimming shortened V by 5 bases and J by 0 bases, and 14 bases separated the two germline ends. Germline V lookup: CDR1 KGHSH, CDR2 LQKENI. This CDR3 spans 15 amino acids. The CDR3 loop reads CASSTVVGGSYEQYF. CDR3 sequence (DNA): TGTGCCAGCTCAACGGTTGTAGGGGGCTCCTACGAGCAGTACTTC.

This chain links TRBV6-1 with TRBJ1-2, with D tentatively TRBD1 (5 bases). Germline V CDR1 and CDR2: MNHNS, SASEGT. V dropped 7 bases and J dropped 2 bases, with 17 bases sitting between them. This CDR3 region has 15 residues. The DNA of the CDR3 is TGTGCCAGCAACCTCCACGGCCGGGGGAACTATGGCTACACCTTC. Protein product: CASNLHGRGNYGYTF.

This clone was found a few times. This chain links TRBV4-1 with TRBJ1-6, with D possibly TRBD1 on 6 matching bases. Trimming removed 2 bases from V and 7 bases from J, with 12 bases in between. The CDR3 length is 15 residues. Germline assignment: CDR1 MGHRA and CDR2 YSYEKL. The CDR3 DNA is TGCGCCAGCAGCCAACAAGGACAGCCAAATTCACCCCTCCACTTT. Protein sequence: CASSQQGQPNSPLHF.

This sequence joins TRBV5-1 and TRBJ2-5, with a possible D match to TRBD2 (6 bases). V was trimmed by 0 bases and J by 5 bases, leaving 11 bases between them. Looked up from germline, CDR1 is SGHRS and CDR2 is YFSETQ. CDR3 length equals 14 residues. CDR3 sequence: CASSLGTGRETQYF. The CDR3 coding sequence is TGCGCCAGCAGCTTGGGGACGGGGAGGGAGACCCAGTACTTC.

With regard to this clone: Germline and junction disagree at one end, which may indicate a read error. V gene TRBV18 combines with J gene TRBJ1-2, with D uncertain. Germline V gene sequence: CDR1 KGHSH, CDR2 LQKENI. The length of the CDR3 is 13 residues. CDR3 sequence (DNA): TGTACCAGCTCGGAGTGGGAGGCTTATGGCTACACCTTC. It specifies CTSSEWEAYGYTF. The variable domain in full, with the rest retrieved from reference TRBV18 and TRBJ1-2, is NAGVMQNPRHLVRRRGQEARLRCSPMKGHSHVYWYRQLPEEGLKFMVYLQKENIIDESGMPKERFSAEFPKEGPSILRIQQVVRGDSAAYFCTSSEWEAYGYTFGSGTRLTVV.